A single sample is the source of the 22 T cell receptor beta chains below, sequenced in a study of T cells after yellow fever vaccination. TCRdb itself ran the 5' RACE reads through MiXCR, one entry per CDR3 protein. The data hold 500,000 to 700,000 distinct CDR3 sequences, with over 15% observed a single time. The input for sequencing was PBMCs, taken 15 days after the yellow fever booster vaccination. The receptors here all came from a man aged 25-40 years who received the YFV17D yellow fever vaccine.

This clonotype was observed a handful of times. This chain uses TRBV4-3 with TRBJ2-5; 8 positions agree with TRBD2. This CDR3 region has 13 residues. V trimming: 3 bases; J trimming: 9 bases; junction bases outside the gene matches: 6. Germline V gene sequence: CDR1 LGHNA, CDR2 YSLEER. CDR3 amino acids: CASSQGLVSAQYF. The CDR3 nucleotides are TGCGCCAGCAGCCAGGGACTAGTATCGGCCCAGTACTTC.

This clonotype has only a few counts. This chain links TRBV6-5 with TRBJ2-7; no firm D call. Deletions cut 2 bases from V and 2 bases from J, with 25 bases between. In germline, CDR1 is MNHEY, CDR2 SVGAGI. The CDR3 has 19 amino acids. The CDR3 nucleotides read TGTGCCAGCAGTTACGCGGATCCCCACGCTTTGGCGGCCACCTACGAGCAGTACTTC. It translates to CASSYADPHALAATYEQYF.

This clonotype has more than one count but fewer than ten. The V call is TRBV19, the J call TRBJ2-3; D is perhaps TRBD2 (6 bases). V lost 1 base, J lost 3 bases, and 11 bases lay in between. Germline loops: CDR1 LNHDA, CDR2 SQIVND (reference sequence). There are 15 residues in the CDR3. CDR3 sequence: CASSIVGRGTDTQYF. As DNA, the CDR3 is TGTGCCAGTAGTATAGTCGGGAGAGGAACAGATACGCAGTATTTT. Looking up the rest from reference TRBV19 and TRBJ2-3 gives the full variable domain: DGGITQSPKYLFRKEGQNVTLSCEQNLNHDAMYWYRQDPGQGLRLIYYSQIVNDFQKGDIAEGYSVSREKKESFPLTVTSAQKNPTAFYLCASSIVGRGTDTQYFGPGTRLTVL.

This clonotype was counted between two and nine times. The V and J genes are TRBV7-2 and TRBJ2-5; 12 positions match TRBD2. Trimming at V came to 5 bases and at J to 3 bases, leaving 10 bases not matched to a gene. This CDR3 spans 17 amino acids. Germline assignment: CDR1 SGHTA and CDR2 FQGNSA. The CDR3: CASSRSTSGSSKETQYF. CDR3 DNA: TGTGCCAGCAGCCGATCGACTAGCGGGAGTAGTAAAGAGACCCAGTACTTC.

A few counts support this clonotype. The J gene is TRBJ2-7, the V gene TRBV28, with D maybe TRBD2 (5 bases). CDR1 is MDHEN and CDR2 is SYDVKM in the germline V gene. The V end lost 6 bases, the J end lost 5 bases, and 20 bases lay between the germline ends. The CDR3 has 15 amino acids. CDR3 nucleotide sequence: TGTGCCAGCAGCCCAGGAGGCCATGGAAAGGACGAGCAGTACTTC. This sequence encodes CASSPGGHGKDEQYF.

This clonotype appeared a few times. The chain links TRBV20-1 to TRBJ2-1; D is possibly TRBD2 (7 bases). This CDR3 region has 16 residues. Germline CDR1 reads DFQATT; CDR2 reads SNEGSKA (reference sequence). Trimming pared 0 bases from V and 4 bases from J, leaving 16 bases between. CDR3 in amino acids: CSARDLRRGPYNEQFF. CDR3 nucleotides: TGCAGTGCTAGAGATCTTCGGCGGGGGCCATACAATGAGCAGTTCTTC.

The chain uses TRBV12-3 or TRBV12-4 and TRBJ2-7; tentatively, D is TRBD1 or TRBD2 (5 bases each). Trimming stripped 5 bases from V and 2 bases from J, with 13 bases between. This CDR3 is 14 amino acids long. The CDR3 nucleotides are TGTGCCAGCAGTCCCCGGGACCAAACCTACGAGCAGTACTTC. As protein: CASSPRDQTYEQYF.

V and J are TRBV12-3 or TRBV12-4 and TRBJ1-4, with 8 bases identical to TRBD1. The CDR3 length is 14 residues. After removal of 4 bases from V and 5 bases from J, the junction contained 3 bases not matched to a gene. Here the CDR3 reads CASSSWTGNEKLFF. The CDR3 bases are TGTGCCAGCAGTTCCTGGACAGGGAATGAAAAACTGTTTTTT.

The DNA of the CDR3 is TGCGCCAGCAGCTCGCAAGAAGGACTTTACGAGCAGTACTTC. Its translation is CASSSQEGLYEQYF. V gene TRBV5-1 combines with J gene TRBJ2-7; TRBD2 might be the D (5 bases). This CDR3 comprises 14 residues. Germline assignment: CDR1 SGHRS and CDR2 YFSETQ. The V and J ends lost 3 bases and 4 bases respectively, with 14 bases between them.

The V and J genes are TRBV29-1 and TRBJ2-7, with TRBD1 matching over 11 bases. The CDR3 is 13 residues long. Germline V gene data show CDR1 as SQVTM and CDR2 as ANQGSEA. V was pared by 7 bases and J by 6 bases, with 8 bases of the junction left unmatched. CDR3 DNA sequence: TGCAGCGCCACGGGACAGGGGGTCGGCGAGCAGTACTTC. It is translated as CSATGQGVGEQYF.

The chain combines TRBV7-8 with TRBJ1-5, with D possibly TRBD1 on 5 matching bases. The germline gives CDR1 SGHVS, CDR2 FQNEAQ. Deletions cut 3 bases from V and 3 bases from J, with 15 bases between. The CDR3 has 16 residues. This chain's CDR3 is CASSFGGQGLNQPQHF. In DNA, the CDR3 is TGTGCCAGCAGCTTCGGGGGTCAGGGCCTCAATCAGCCCCAGCATTTT.

The V gene is TRBV3-1, the J gene TRBJ2-2, with D possibly matching TRBD2 (5 bases). Germline lookup yields CDR1 LGHDT and CDR2 YNNKEL (reference sequence). The V end lost 10 bases, the J end lost 4 bases, and 19 bases lay between the germline ends. CDR3 size: 15 residues. CDR3 coding DNA: TGTGCCACCTCGTCGCGAGGGCAGAGCACCGGGGAGCTGTTTTTT. It encodes CATSSRGQSTGELFF.

This sequence joins TRBV9 and TRBJ2-2; 7 nucleotides match TRBD1. V lost 0 bases and J lost 3; bases outside the gene matches: 5. Germline CDR1 is SGDLS and CDR2 is YYNGEE. The CDR3 contains 16 residues. The CDR3: CASSVGRTGYTGELFF. In DNA, the CDR3 is TGTGCCAGCAGCGTAGGACGGACAGGCTACACCGGGGAGCTGTTTTTT.

CDR3 amino acids: CASGTLSEQFF. The DNA of the CDR3 is TGTGCCAGCGGGACCTTAAGTGAGCAGTTCTTC. The chain joins TRBV3-1 to TRBJ2-1; either TRBD1 or TRBD2 may supply D (5 bases each). V was pared by 8 bases and J by 9 bases, with 11 bases between. The CDR3 runs 11 residues. Germline V gives CDR1 LGHDT, CDR2 YNNKEL (reference sequence).

The chain has TRBV2 and TRBJ2-2; TRBD1 might be the D (6 bases). V was shortened by 8 bases and J by 4 bases, with 11 bases between the two germline ends. Germline loops: CDR1 SNHLY, CDR2 FYNNEI. The CDR3 is made up of 13 amino acids. The CDR3 DNA sequence: TGTGCCAGCCACCGAGGGGGCACCGGGGAGCTGTTTTTT. It translates to CASHRGGTGELFF.

The gene calls are TRBV6-6 and TRBJ2-7; possibly TRBD2 for D (5 bases). V was trimmed by 2 bases and J by 3 bases, leaving 8 bases between them. This CDR3 comprises 13 residues. Germline values: CDR1 MNHNY, CDR2 SVGAGI (reference sequence). CDR3 region: CASSYTGDYEQYF. The CDR3 DNA reads TGTGCCAGCAGTTACACCGGGGACTACGAGCAGTACTTC.

This chain uses TRBV5-1 with TRBJ2-1, with 7 bases matching TRBD2. This CDR3 has 15 amino acids. Germline CDR1 is SGHRS and CDR2 is YFSETQ. With 0 bases clipped from V and 5 bases from J, the junction kept 5 bases outside the gene matches. CDR3 sequence reads: CASSLGAGTDNEQFF. In DNA, the CDR3 is TGCGCCAGCAGCTTGGGAGCGGGAACCGACAATGAGCAGTTCTTC.

This clonotype was counted between two and nine times. The V and J genes are TRBV7-2 and TRBJ1-2; maybe TRBD1 (6 bases). The length of the CDR3 is 16 residues. Trimming removed 2 bases from V and 4 bases from J, with 17 bases in between. Germline V CDR1 and CDR2: SGHTA, FQGNSA. DNA for the CDR3: TGTGCCAGCAGCTTACACACCGCGGGGGCCGCCTATGGCTACACCTTC. This sequence encodes CASSLHTAGAAYGYTF.

The chain links TRBV6-2 or TRBV6-3 to TRBJ2-1; D unclear. Germline V gives CDR1 MNHEY, CDR2 SVGEGT. CDR3 length equals 21 residues. The ends were cut back, 2 bases at V and 1 base at J, with 27 bases in the middle. The CDR3 nucleotides read TGTGCCAGCAGTTACGTCCCCCTACGTGCGATCCGCCTTAGGTCCTACAATGAGCAGTTCTTC. Protein product: CASSYVPLRAIRLRSYNEQFF.

The chain uses TRBV4-3 and TRBJ2-1, with a weak D call TRBD1 (5 bases). The CDR3 is 12 residues long. V was cut by 3 bases and J by 9 bases, with 9 bases left in between. Germline V lookup: CDR1 LGHNA, CDR2 YSLEER. CDR3 region: CASSQQGGEQFF. The CDR3, as DNA: TGCGCCAGCAGCCAGCAGGGTGGTGAGCAGTTCTTC.

The chain recombines TRBV7-6 with TRBJ2-7; 12 bases agree with TRBD2. This CDR3 contains 19 residues. With V trimmed by 5 bases and J by 3 bases, 17 bases remained unmatched. Germline assignment: CDR1 SGHVS and CDR2 FNYEAQ. CDR3 sequence: CASSPHPLTSGSRLYEQYF. CDR3 bases: TGTGCCAGCAGCCCCCATCCCCTGACTAGCGGGAGTCGTCTCTACGAGCAGTACTTC.

This rearrangement joins TRBV20-1 to TRBJ2-3; 7 bases fit TRBD2. Germline V gene lookup returns CDR1 DFQATT and CDR2 SNEGSKA (reference sequence). This CDR3 comprises 19 residues. V lost 0 bases, J lost 4 bases, and 19 bases stayed unmatched. DNA of the CDR3: TGCAGTGCTAGAGATGGATTGGCGGGAGCTTTGGTGGGTGCAGATACGCAGTATTTT. Its translation is CSARDGLAGALVGADTQYF.